These 26 T cell receptor beta chains share one sample of origin, sequenced in a study of cytomegalovirus exposure and HLA in healthy donors. In the PCR, 60 Vbeta and 13 Jbeta primers were used. Assay used: immunoSEQ multiplex PCR; TCRdb lists only in-frame clones, some missing. Of 100,000 to 150,000 clones listed, 80% are singletons. What was sequenced was PBMCs. All receptors derive from a man aged 30-40 years in good health and CMV-seropositive.

The chain combines TRBV2 with TRBJ2-3; 10 bases are shared with TRBD2. The CDR3 sequence is 14 residues long. J was trimmed by 5 bases and V by 5 bases; bases with no gene match: 4. The germline V gene has CDR1 SNHLY and CDR2 FYNNEI. CDR3 nucleotides: TGTGCCAGCAGTAGCGGGGGGGAGGAAGATACGCAGTATTTT. It codes for CASSSGGEEDTQYF.

J is TRBJ2-1 and V is TRBV19; 7 bases are a match to TRBD2. J lost 4 bases, V lost 1 base, and 4 bases had no gene match. The length of the CDR3 is 15 residues. CDR1 is LNHDA, CDR2 SQIVND, per germline (reference sequence). The CDR3 here is CASSIAAGDYNEQFF. The DNA of the CDR3 is TGTGCCAGTAGTATAGCTGCGGGGGATTACAATGAGCAGTTCTTC.

The V and J genes are TRBV18 and TRBJ1-2, with 11 bases aligning to TRBD1. Trimming cost V 2 bases and J 3 bases; bases outside gene matches: 2. The CDR3 spans 15 residues. Germline V CDR1 and CDR2: KGHSH, LQKENI. The DNA for the CDR3 is TGTGCCAGCTCACCAAGGACAGGGGGCGACTATGGCTACACCTTC. It codes for CASSPRTGGDYGYTF.

J is TRBJ2-5 and V is TRBV7-2, with D hard to call. The CDR3 runs to 13 residues. The germline V gene encodes CDR1 SGHTA and CDR2 FQGNSA. The V end was cut by 5 bases, the J end by 4 bases, with 11 bases between. In nucleotides, the CDR3 is TGTGCCAGCAGCCCCCAGGTTCGAGAGACCCAGTACTTC. Translating gives CASSPQVRETQYF.

This clone was seen more than once but under ten times. The chain uses TRBV28 and TRBJ1-4; possible D gene TRBD1, 5 bases. CDR3 length equals 19 residues. The germline V gene has CDR1 MDHEN and CDR2 SYDVKM. V lost 4 bases to trimming and J lost 3 bases, with 24 bases between them. The chain's CDR3 is CASSSRQSSVLFSNEKLFF. CDR3 sequence (DNA): TGTGCCAGCAGTTCACGACAGAGCAGTGTCTTATTTTCTAATGAAAAACTGTTTTTT.

This clone has only one observation. The chain combines TRBV4-2 with TRBJ1-1; D is unresolved. The CDR3 is 16 residues long. The ends were cut back, 0 bases at V and 4 bases at J, with 15 bases in the middle. Germline CDR1 and CDR2: LGHNA and YNFKEQ. CDR3 DNA: TGTGCCAGCAGCCAAGATGAGAGGAGCTTGAGCACTGAAGCTTTCTTT. It is translated as CASSQDERSLSTEAFF.

The chain couples TRBV27 to TRBJ2-7; TRBD1 matches at 10 bases. CDR3 length equals 15 residues. Germline-derived CDR1 and CDR2 are MNHEY and SMNVEV (reference sequence). J was trimmed by 5 bases and V by 6 bases; bases with no gene match: 10. The CDR3 spells CASRVLGQGSHEQYF. The CDR3 nucleotides read TGTGCCAGCAGGGTTTTGGGACAGGGGTCCCACGAGCAGTACTTC.

The chain recombines TRBV7-3 with TRBJ1-2, with D possibly matching TRBD1 (6 bases). Germline V gene lookup returns CDR1 SGHTA and CDR2 FQGTGA. Trimming removed 2 bases at V and 7 bases at J, with 11 bases between. The CDR3 consists of 13 residues. The CDR3 protein is CASSLSGAGGYTF. CDR3 in DNA: TGTGCCAGCAGCTTATCAGGGGCTGGTGGCTACACCTTC.

A remark on this clone: One end of the junction does not line up with germline, which may come from a read error. The rearrangement links TRBV15 to TRBJ1-3; D is unresolved. The CDR3 runs to 15 residues. CDR1 is LNHNV and CDR2 is YYDKDF in the germline V gene (reference sequence). The CDR3 nucleotides read TGTGCCACAACCCTCAATTTAATAGCTGGAAACGCCATATATTTT. Protein sequence: CATTLNLIAGNAIYF.

This rearrangement joins TRBV4-1 to TRBJ1-5; D gene ambiguous. V lost 1 base and J 2 bases, leaving 9 bases between the germline ends. Per the germline V gene, CDR1 is MGHRA and CDR2 is YSYEKL. The CDR3 extends over 15 amino acids. The CDR3 here is CASSQGRIGNQPQHF. The CDR3 DNA reads TGCGCCAGCAGCCAAGGTCGCATAGGCAATCAGCCCCAGCATTTT.

The DNA for the CDR3 is TGTGCCAGCAGGATGGGGGGTGGCGCCTACAATGAGCAGTTCTTC. This translates into CASRMGGGAYNEQFF. The V call is TRBV5-4, the J call TRBJ2-1, with D maybe TRBD2 (6 bases). The CDR3 extends over 15 amino acids. The germline CDR1 and CDR2 sequences are SGHNT and YYREEE (reference sequence). V lost 5 bases and J lost 2, with 14 bases in between.

The chain links TRBV7-9 to TRBJ1-4, with no clear D. CDR3 length: 12 residues. Germline values: CDR1 SEHNR, CDR2 FQNEAQ (reference sequence). Trimming removed 5 bases from V and 14 bases from J, with 15 bases in between. In DNA form, the CDR3 reads TGTGCCAGCAGCACTTCAGACAAGGTCCTGTTTTTT. Translating it yields CASSTSDKVLFF.

This clone occurred once. The genes are TRBV6-5 and TRBJ2-2; D is unclear. This CDR3 contains 15 residues. The V and J ends lost 6 bases and 6 bases respectively, with 17 bases between them. Germline lookup yields CDR1 MNHEY and CDR2 SVGAGI. The CDR3 DNA reads as TGTGCCAGCAGACACGGAGTTTCGTTAGCCGGGGAGCTGTTTTTT. Protein product: CASRHGVSLAGELFF.

This clone was picked up one time. The rearrangement links TRBV27 to TRBJ1-3; D perhaps matches TRBD1 (5 bases). This CDR3 is built from 14 residues. V lost 2 bases, J lost 0 bases, and 5 bases lay in between. Germline values: CDR1 MNHEY, CDR2 SMNVEV (reference sequence). The CDR3 DNA follows: TGTGCCAGCAGTTTAGGGGCCTCTGGAAACACCATATATTTT. Its protein is CASSLGASGNTIYF.

The chain combines TRBV18 with TRBJ1-2; 7 positions agree with TRBD1. Germline V gene lookup returns CDR1 KGHSH and CDR2 LQKENI. V lost 3 bases and J lost 6; bases outside the gene matches: 1. The CDR3 spans 12 residues. The CDR3 sequence: CASSPTGNGYTF. CDR3 in DNA: TGTGCCAGCTCACCGACAGGGAATGGCTACACCTTC.

This clone occurred once. The chain combines TRBV6-1 with TRBJ2-7, with a tentative D call TRBD1 (7 bases). This CDR3 has 13 amino acids. Germline V CDR1 and CDR2: MNHNS, SASEGT. Trimming cost V 6 bases and J 3 bases, with 12 bases left between them. The chain's CDR3 is CASSGGTVYEQYF. DNA for the CDR3: TGTGCCAGCAGCGGCGGGACAGTCTACGAGCAGTACTTC.

The chain uses TRBV5-1 and TRBJ1-6; 7 bases map to TRBD1. J was trimmed by 7 bases and V by 6 bases; bases with no gene match: 7. The germline CDR1 and CDR2 sequences are SGHRS and YFSETQ. CDR3 length equals 14 residues. The CDR3 reads CASKEGAGNSPLHF. The CDR3 DNA reads as TGCGCCAGCAAGGAGGGGGCCGGGAATTCACCCCTCCACTTT.

The gene calls are TRBV15 and TRBJ1-1, with TRBD1 matching 8 bases. With 0 bases clipped from V and 1 base from J, the junction kept 10 bases outside the gene matches. This CDR3 comprises 18 residues. Germline CDR1 and CDR2: LNHNV and YYDKDF (reference sequence). In nucleotides, the CDR3 is TGTGCCACCAGCAGAGAGTCTGTACAGGGGGACTCGAACACTGAAGCTTTCTTT. Translation: CATSRESVQGDSNTEAFF.

The genes are TRBV28 and TRBJ2-1, with 7 bases matching TRBD2. Germline V CDR1 and CDR2: MDHEN, SYDVKM. The length of the CDR3 is 14 residues. With 8 bases clipped from V and 5 bases from J, the junction kept 9 bases outside the gene matches. The CDR3 here is CASGPGGRNNEQFF. The CDR3 bases are TGTGCCAGCGGCCCCGGGGGGAGGAACAATGAGCAGTTCTTC.

This chain joins TRBV19 and TRBJ1-4; D ambiguous. The CDR3 extends over 14 amino acids. Deletions cut 1 base from V and 9 bases from J, with 12 bases between. The germline V gene encodes CDR1 LNHDA and CDR2 SQIVND (reference sequence). The CDR3: CASSIGGSGKKLFF. CDR3 nucleotide sequence: TGTGCCAGTAGTATAGGAGGGAGCGGTAAAAAACTGTTTTTT.

Only a few counts were recorded for this clone. The V and J genes are TRBV2 and TRBJ2-3, with TRBD2 matching 13 bases. V gave up 4 bases and J gave up 6 bases; unmatched junction bases: 4. The CDR3 contains 15 residues. Germline CDR1 reads SNHLY; CDR2 reads FYNNEI. The CDR3 loop is CASSVLAGGTDTQYF. As DNA, the CDR3 is TGTGCCAGCAGTGTACTAGCGGGGGGGACGGATACGCAGTATTTT.

This clone was observed a single time. This sequence joins TRBV5-1 and TRBJ1-2; 10 bases align to TRBD1. V was clipped by 0 bases and J by 6 bases; unmatched bases: 8. The length of the CDR3 is 16 residues. Germline V gene sequence: CDR1 SGHRS, CDR2 YFSETQ. The CDR3 loop is CASSLDPGQGWDGYTF. The CDR3, as DNA: TGCGCCAGCAGCTTGGATCCGGGACAGGGGTGGGATGGCTACACCTTC.

V and J are TRBV7-2 and TRBJ1-2; no clear D gene. Deletions cut 2 bases from V and 5 bases from J, with 15 bases between. Germline V gene data show CDR1 as SGHTA and CDR2 as FQGNSA. The CDR3 length is 15 residues. CDR3 bases: TGTGCCAGCAGCTTACTAAACAGCAGAACTTATGGCTACACCTTC. It translates to CASSLLNSRTYGYTF.

This clone was counted only a few times. The chain uses TRBV9 and TRBJ2-1, with 7 bases lining up with TRBD2. Unmatched junction bases numbered 0, after V lost 0 bases and J lost 0 bases. This CDR3 is built from 15 residues. The germline V gene encodes CDR1 SGDLS and CDR2 YYNGEE. The chain's CDR3 is CASSVGGGSYNEQFF. The CDR3 DNA is TGTGCCAGCAGCGTAGGGGGGGGCTCCTACAATGAGCAGTTCTTC.

The chain links TRBV2 to TRBJ1-1; no clear D. The CDR3 totals 13 residues. Germline CDR1 SNHLY, CDR2 FYNNEI. Trimming took off 3 bases at V and 5 bases at J, with 10 bases between the two ends. The CDR3 DNA follows: TGTGCCAGCAGTGATCATCCGGGGACTGAAGCTTTCTTT. Amino acid sequence: CASSDHPGTEAFF. Full variable domain (rest looked up from reference TRBV2 and TRBJ1-1): EPEVTQTPSHQVTQMGQEVILRCVPISNHLYFYWYRQILGQKVEFLVSFYNNEISEKSEIFDDQFSVERPDGSNFTLKIRSTKLEDSAMYFCASSDHPGTEAFFGQGTRLTVV.

This clone occurred a few times. J is TRBJ1-2 and V is TRBV6-1, with D perhaps TRBD1 (6 bases). The CDR3 has 13 residues. Germline V CDR1 and CDR2: MNHNS, SASEGT. Trimming shortened V by 4 bases and J by 7 bases, and 13 bases separated the two germline ends. The CDR3 coding sequence is TGTGCCAGCAGTGTATCGGACAGTCTTGGCTACACCTTC. It translates to CASSVSDSLGYTF.